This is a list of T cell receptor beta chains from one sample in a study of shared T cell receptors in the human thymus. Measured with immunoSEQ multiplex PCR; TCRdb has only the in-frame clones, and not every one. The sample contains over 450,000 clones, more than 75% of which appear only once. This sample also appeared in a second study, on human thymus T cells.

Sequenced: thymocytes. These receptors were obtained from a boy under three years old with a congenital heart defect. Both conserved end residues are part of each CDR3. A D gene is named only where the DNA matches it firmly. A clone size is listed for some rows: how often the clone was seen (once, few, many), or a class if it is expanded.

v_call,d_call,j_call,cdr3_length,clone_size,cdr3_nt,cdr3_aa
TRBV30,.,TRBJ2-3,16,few,TGTGCCTGGAGTGTTTGGCGGCTCAGGGGAGAAGATACGCAGTATTTT,CAWSVWRLRGEDTQYF
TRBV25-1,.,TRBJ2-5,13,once,TGTGCCAGCAGCGGGTCCCCCCAAGAGACCCAGTACTTC,CASSGSPQETQYF
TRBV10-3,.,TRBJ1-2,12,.,TGTGCCATCAGTCCAGGGGACTATGGCTACACCTTC,CAISPGDYGYTF
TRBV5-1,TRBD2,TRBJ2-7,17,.,TGCGCCAGCAGCTTGCGGCTAGCGGGAGCGGAGCTCTACGAGCAGTACTTC,CASSLRLAGAELYEQYF
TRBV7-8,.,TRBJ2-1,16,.,TGTGCCAGCAGCTTAGCGGGAGCTAGCGTAGGCAATGAGCAGTTCTTC,CASSLAGASVGNEQFF
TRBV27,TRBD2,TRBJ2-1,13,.,TGTGCCAGCAGTTGGGGACTAGAGGGGGTGGTGGTCTTC,CASSWGLEGVVVF
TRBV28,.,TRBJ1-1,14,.,TGTGCCAGCAGTCGAAAGACAGAGAACACTGAAGCTTTCTTT,CASSRKTENTEAFF
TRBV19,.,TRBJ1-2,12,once,TGTGCCAGTAGGCGGGGAGGCGATGGCTACACCTTC,CASRRGGDGYTF
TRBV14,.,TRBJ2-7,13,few,TGTGCCAGCAGCCAAGCGCAGGGGTACGAGCAGTACTTC,CASSQAQGYEQYF
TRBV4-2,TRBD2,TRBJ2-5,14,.,TGTGCCAGCTGCGGACTAGCGGGAGCCAGAGAGCAGTACTTC,CASCGLAGAREQYF
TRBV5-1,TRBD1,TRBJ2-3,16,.,TGCGCCAGCAGCTTAGCCAGGGGGCGAGACACAGATACGCAGTATTTT,CASSLARGRDTDTQYF
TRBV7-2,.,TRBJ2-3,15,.,TGTGCCAGCAGCATACACAGGGATAGCACAGATACGCAGTATTTT,CASSIHRDSTDTQYF
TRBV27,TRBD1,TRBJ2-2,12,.,TGTGCCACTTCCGGGACAGACGGGGAGCTGTTTTTT,CATSGTDGELFF
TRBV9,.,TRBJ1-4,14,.,TGTGCCAGCAGCGTAGATCGGGGGAGTGAAAAACTGTTTTTT,CASSVDRGSEKLFF
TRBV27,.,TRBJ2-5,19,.,TGTGCCAGCAGTTTATCGAAGCGAGGCTTACAGGGTATAGGAGAGACCCAGTACTTC,CASSLSKRGLQGIGETQYF
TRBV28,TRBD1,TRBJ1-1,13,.,TGTGCCAGCAGTTGTCAGGGGGCTACTGAAGCTTTCTTT,CASSCQGATEAFF
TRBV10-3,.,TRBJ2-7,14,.,TGTGCCATCAGAGACAGCGAGTTCCCCTACGAGCAGTACTTC,CAIRDSEFPYEQYF
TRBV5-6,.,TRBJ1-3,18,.,TGTGCCAGCAGCCTGAGGTGGCGGGGCGGGAGCTCTGGAAACACCATATATTTT,CASSLRWRGGSSGNTIYF
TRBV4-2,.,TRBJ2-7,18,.,TGTGCCAGCAGCCAAGATTATTTGTCCCTGGAGGTCACCCACGAGCAGTACTTC,CASSQDYLSLEVTHEQYF
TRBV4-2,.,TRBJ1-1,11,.,TGTGCCAGCAGCCAGTCCCAAGAAGCTTTCTTT,CASSQSQEAFF
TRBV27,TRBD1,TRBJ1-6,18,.,TGTGCCAGCAGCCCAACGGTGCTTATCGGACAGGGAAATTCACCCCTCCACTTT,CASSPTVLIGQGNSPLHF
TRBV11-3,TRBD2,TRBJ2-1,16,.,TGTGCCAGCAGCTTAGGATATGCGGGAGGGTACAATGAGCAGTTCTTC,CASSLGYAGGYNEQFF
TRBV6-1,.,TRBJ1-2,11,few,TGTGCCAGCATCGGGGTGCATGGCTACACCTTC,CASIGVHGYTF
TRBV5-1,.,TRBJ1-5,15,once,TGCGCCAGCAGCAACGGGGAGGGGCGCGGTCAGCCCCAGCATTTT,CASSNGEGRGQPQHF
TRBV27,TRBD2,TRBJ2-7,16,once,TGTGCCAGCAGTTTGAGCGGGAGCTTTAGCTCCTACGAGCAGTACTTC,CASSLSGSFSSYEQYF
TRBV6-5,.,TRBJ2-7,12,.,TGTGCCAGCTGGAAGCTAGCCCGCGAGCAGTACTTC,CASWKLAREQYF
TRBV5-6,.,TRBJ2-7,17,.,TGTGCCAGCAGCTCGACCGGTCGGACACCCCACGCCTACGAGCAGTACTTC,CASSSTGRTPHAYEQYF
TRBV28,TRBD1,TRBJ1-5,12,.,TGTGCTGCGGGACAGGGAACCCAGCCCCAGCATTTT,CAAGQGTQPQHF
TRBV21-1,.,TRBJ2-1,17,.,TGTGCCAGCAGCACCGTAAACAGGGTAAAAACAGGGAATGAGCAGTTCTTC,CASSTVNRVKTGNEQFF
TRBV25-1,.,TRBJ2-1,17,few,TGTGCCAGCAGTGAATATGTGGAACGGGTATCCTACAATGAGCAGTTCTTC,CASSEYVERVSYNEQFF